This T cell receptor (beta chain) was sequenced for a study of cytomegalovirus exposure and HLA in healthy donors. Between the trimmed V and J ends, which lost 6 bases and 2 bases, there was a span of 13 bases. Germline V gene sequence: CDR1 MNHEY, CDR2 SMNVEV (reference sequence). The CDR3 covers 14 residues. Method: immunoSEQ multiplex PCR; TCRdb's copy keeps in-frame clones and lacks some. The sample has about 73,000 clones; roughly 93% are singletons. The sequenced sample consisted of PBMCs. The origin of this receptor is a woman under 30 in good health and CMV-seropositive. This chain connects TRBV27 to TRBJ1-1, with D maybe TRBD1 (6 bases). The CDR3 reads CASRQFRGNTEAFF. The CDR3 bases are TGTGCCAGCAGACAGTTCAGGGGAAACACTGAAGCTTTCTTT.